This T cell receptor (beta chain) was captured in a study of patients and donors after allogeneic stem cell transplantation. This CDR3 has 15 residues. V lost 6 bases to trimming and J lost 3 bases; unmatched junction nucleotides: 11. This clonotype was observed a few times. From the RT-PCR reads, TCRdb called clonotypes with MiXCR, one entry per CDR3 protein. This repertoire shows roughly 880,000 distinct CDR3 sequences, over 15% found once; its top ten account for roughly 6.4%. The receptor was derived from a human donor who was either an allogeneic HSCT recipient or a stem cell or donor lymphocyte infusion donor (not recorded which). It is not recorded whose cells these are; they may come from a transplant donor. The specimen was blood, either unsorted or a sorted T cell fraction (not recorded which). This rearrangement joins TRBV12-3 or TRBV12-4 to TRBJ2-7, with 7 bases lining up with TRBD2. The CDR3 DNA is TGTGCCAGCAGCATGAGCGGGAAAAATAACTACGAGCAGTACTTC. It yields the protein CASSMSGKNNYEQYF.